This T cell receptor beta chain was sequenced in a study of Tregs in tolerant kidney transplant recipients. Study as a whole: The nonmyeloablative bone marrow transplants came from related graft donors, with transient mixed chimerism. Study-wide findings and caveats: Expanding Tregs on activated donor B cells appeared to best identify donor-specific TCRbeta clones. Validation in larger populations is needed because few patients were studied.

On this clone itself: The antigen remains unidentified.

The assay was immunoSEQ multiplex PCR, and TCRdb's table has in-frame clones only and misses some. The data hold 95,000 to 120,000 clones, with nearly 90% observed a single time. Thawed PBMCs were FACS-sorted into unstimulated CD4+CD25+CD127- regulatory T cells, CD4+CD25- non-regulatory cells, CD4 and CD8 cells. This CDR3 region has 15 residues. Germline V gives CDR1 SEHNR, CDR2 FQNEAQ (reference sequence). V was pared by 5 bases and J by 0 bases, with 5 bases of the junction left unmatched. This TCR was sampled from a human donor who received a combined kidney and bone marrow transplant. The sample was CD4+ T cells from blood, taken before the transplant. The chain carries TRBV7-9 and TRBJ2-3; the match to TRBD1 covers 7 bases. For the CDR3, the DNA is TGTGCCAGCAGCCAGGGACAGAGCAGCACAGATACGCAGTATTTT. Protein product: CASSQGQSSTDTQYF. Using reference TRBV7-9 and TRBJ2-3 for the parts outside the CDR3, the full variable domain is DTGVSQNPRHKITKRGQNVTFRCDPISEHNRLYWYRQTLGQGPEFLTYFQNEAQLEKSRLLSDRFSAERPKGSFSTLEIQRTEQGDSAMYLCASSQGQSSTDTQYFGPGTRLTVL.